This is a list of T cell receptor beta chains from one sample in a study of T-cell memory formation after mild COVID-19. TCRdb passed the 5' RACE reads through MiXCR, listing each CDR3 protein once. This sample yields about 360,000 distinct CDR3 sequences, of which approximately 15% are seen a single time; less than 25% belongs to the top ten. The source material was PBMCs or a T cell subset sorted from them (not recorded which). The receptors were sampled from a man younger than 30 who had mild COVID-19 (a few samples of this study predate the infection). Cell type and time point are not known. Both conserved end residues are part of each CDR3. D genes are given only for firm matches. Expanded clones get a size class; other rows say once, few or many, or leave the size out.

TRBV29-1	TRBD2	TRBJ2-3	few	CSVALAGASTDTQYF	TGCAGCGTGGCACTAGCGGGGGCCTCCACAGATACGCAGTATTTT
TRBV12-3/TRBV12-4	NA	TRBJ1-1	many	CASSLDHGNTEAFF	TGTGCCAGCAGTTTGGACCACGGGAACACTGAAGCTTTCTTT
TRBV4-3	NA	TRBJ1-3	few	CASSQDRSGLRNTIYF	TGCGCCAGCAGCCAAGATAGGTCGGGCCTCCGAAACACCATATATTTT
TRBV5-1	TRBD1	TRBJ1-2	few	CASRKLYGQDYGYTF	TGCGCCAGCAGGAAACTCTACGGACAGGACTATGGCTACACCTTC
TRBV7-2	TRBD1	TRBJ2-7	NA	CASSFTGGTYEQYF	TGTGCCAGCAGCTTTACAGGGGGTACCTACGAGCAGTACTTC
TRBV7-9	NA	TRBJ2-5	NA	CASSLATGAGETQYF	TGTGCCAGCAGCCTAGCTACCGGGGCGGGAGAGACCCAGTACTTC
TRBV27	NA	TRBJ2-5	few	CASSARGLETQYF	TGTGCCAGCAGTGCCAGGGGCCTGGAGACCCAGTACTTC
TRBV19	NA	TRBJ1-5	NA	CASSIGNQPQHF	TGTGCCAGTAGTATCGGCAATCAGCCCCAGCATTTT
TRBV7-6	NA	TRBJ1-5	few	CASSIGTAGQPQHF	TGTGCCAGCAGCATCGGGACGGCGGGTCAGCCCCAGCATTTT
TRBV20-1	NA	TRBJ1-5	NA	CSVLDGPNQPQHF	TGCAGTGTCCTAGACGGACCCAATCAGCCCCAGCATTTT
TRBV20-1	TRBD1	TRBJ1-4	many	CSATGGGVGEKLFF	TGCAGTGCTACAGGGGGAGGCGTAGGCGAAAAACTGTTTTTT
TRBV2	TRBD2	TRBJ2-1	NA	CASSPASGGYNEQFF	TGTGCCAGCAGTCCCGCTAGCGGGGGATACAATGAGCAGTTCTTC
TRBV7-3	NA	TRBJ1-1	many	CASSSIPGDLGTEAFF	TGTGCCAGCAGCTCGATCCCCGGGGACCTGGGCACTGAAGCTTTCTTT
TRBV5-1	NA	TRBJ2-7	many	CASRLDPSPYEQYF	TGCGCCAGCCGCCTGGACCCCTCGCCCTACGAGCAGTACTTC